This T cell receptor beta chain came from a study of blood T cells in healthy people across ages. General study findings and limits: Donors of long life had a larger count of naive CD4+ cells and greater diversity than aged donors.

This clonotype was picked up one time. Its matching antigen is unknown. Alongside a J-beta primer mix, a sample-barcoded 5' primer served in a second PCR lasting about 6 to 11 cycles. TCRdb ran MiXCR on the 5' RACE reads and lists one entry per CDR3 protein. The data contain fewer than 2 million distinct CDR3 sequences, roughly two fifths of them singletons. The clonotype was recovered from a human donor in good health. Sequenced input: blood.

The CDR3 DNA reads as TGTGCCAGCAGCTTTACTGCTCAAGGGACCCCTGGGGCTTTCTTT. It is translated as CASSFTAQGTPGAFF. This rearrangement joins TRBV7-9 to TRBJ1-1, with D perhaps TRBD1 (5 bases). V lost 3 bases to trimming and J lost 11 bases, with 22 bases between them. In germline, CDR1 is SEHNR, CDR2 FQNEAQ (reference sequence). This CDR3 region has 15 residues.